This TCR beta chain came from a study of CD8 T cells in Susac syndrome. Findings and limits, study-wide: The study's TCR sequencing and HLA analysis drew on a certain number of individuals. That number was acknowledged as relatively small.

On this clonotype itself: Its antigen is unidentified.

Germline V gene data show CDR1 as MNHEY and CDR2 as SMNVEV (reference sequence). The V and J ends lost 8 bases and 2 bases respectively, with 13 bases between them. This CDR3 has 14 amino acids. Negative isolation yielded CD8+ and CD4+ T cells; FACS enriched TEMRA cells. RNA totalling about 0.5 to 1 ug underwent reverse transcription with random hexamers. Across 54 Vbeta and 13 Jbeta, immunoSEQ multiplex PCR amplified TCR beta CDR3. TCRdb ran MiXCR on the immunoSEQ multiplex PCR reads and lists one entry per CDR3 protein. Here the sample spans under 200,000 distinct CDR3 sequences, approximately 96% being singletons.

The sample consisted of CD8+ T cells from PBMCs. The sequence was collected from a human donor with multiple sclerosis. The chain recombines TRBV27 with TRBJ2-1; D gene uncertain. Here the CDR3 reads CASRKLSPYNEQFF. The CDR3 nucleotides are TGTGCCAGCCGAAAGCTGAGCCCCTACAATGAGCAGTTCTTC.